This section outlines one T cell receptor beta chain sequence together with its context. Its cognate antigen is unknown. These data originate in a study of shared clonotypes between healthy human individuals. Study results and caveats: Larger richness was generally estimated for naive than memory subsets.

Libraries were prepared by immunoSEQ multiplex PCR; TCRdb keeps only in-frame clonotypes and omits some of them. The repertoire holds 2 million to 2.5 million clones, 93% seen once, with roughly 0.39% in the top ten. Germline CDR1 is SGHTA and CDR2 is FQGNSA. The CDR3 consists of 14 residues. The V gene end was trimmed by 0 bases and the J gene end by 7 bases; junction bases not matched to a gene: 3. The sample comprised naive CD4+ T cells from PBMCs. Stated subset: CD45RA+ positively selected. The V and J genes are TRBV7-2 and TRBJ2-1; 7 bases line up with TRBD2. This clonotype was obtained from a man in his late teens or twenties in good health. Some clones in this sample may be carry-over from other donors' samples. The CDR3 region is CASSLASGLNEQFF. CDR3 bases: TGTGCCAGCAGCTTAGCTAGCGGGCTGAATGAGCAGTTCTTC.